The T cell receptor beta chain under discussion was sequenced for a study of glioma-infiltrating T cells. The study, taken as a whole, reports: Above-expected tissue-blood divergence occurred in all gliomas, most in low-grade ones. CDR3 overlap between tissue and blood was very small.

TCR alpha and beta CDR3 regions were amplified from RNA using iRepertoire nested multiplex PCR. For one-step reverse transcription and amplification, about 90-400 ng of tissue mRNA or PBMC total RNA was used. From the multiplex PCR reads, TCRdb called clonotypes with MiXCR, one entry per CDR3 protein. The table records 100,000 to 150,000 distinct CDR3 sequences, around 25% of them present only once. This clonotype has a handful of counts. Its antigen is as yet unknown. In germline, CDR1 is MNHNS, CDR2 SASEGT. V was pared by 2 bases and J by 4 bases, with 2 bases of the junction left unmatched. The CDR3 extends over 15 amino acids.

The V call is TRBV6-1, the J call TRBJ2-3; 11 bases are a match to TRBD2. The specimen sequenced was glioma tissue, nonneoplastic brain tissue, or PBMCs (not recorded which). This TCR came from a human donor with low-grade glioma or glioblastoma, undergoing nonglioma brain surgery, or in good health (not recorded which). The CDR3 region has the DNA TGTGCCAGCAGTGAAACTAGCGGGGGCGCAGATACGCAGTATTTT. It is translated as CASSETSGGADTQYF.